This T cell receptor beta chain was captured in a study of identical twins. A few counts support this clonotype. Its antigen remains unidentified. Trimming removed 7 bases at V and 4 bases at J, with 19 bases between. This CDR3 region has 15 residues. Per the germline V gene, CDR1 is MNHNS and CDR2 is SASEGT. Study-wide results and caveats: Researchers reported weaker excess twin sharing in beta out-of-frame sequences. For cord blood, abundant beta clonotypes had fewer insertions, unlike memory repertoires, which showed none. Invariant T cells like MAIT and iNKT could partly confound the zero-insertion analyses.

Via MiXCR, TCRdb re-called the 5' RACE reads, giving one row per CDR3 protein. The top ten clones hold about 14% of a sample with some 230,000 distinct CDR3 sequences, approximately 7.1% of them seen once. The data also belong to a second study, concerning T cells expressing NK-cell markers. This second study says: TCR beta repertoires came from sorted CD3+CD56+NKG2C+, CD3+CD56+NKG2C- and CD3+CD56-NKG2C+ T cells.

The sample comprised CD8+ T cells sorted from blood. The sequence was collected from a woman aged 18-29 years in good health. The chain links TRBV6-1 to TRBJ1-1, with D tentatively TRBD1 (5 bases). This CDR3 is CASIKGRGGGTEAFF. In DNA form, the CDR3 reads TGTGCCAGCATCAAAGGGAGGGGCGGAGGCACTGAAGCTTTCTTT.